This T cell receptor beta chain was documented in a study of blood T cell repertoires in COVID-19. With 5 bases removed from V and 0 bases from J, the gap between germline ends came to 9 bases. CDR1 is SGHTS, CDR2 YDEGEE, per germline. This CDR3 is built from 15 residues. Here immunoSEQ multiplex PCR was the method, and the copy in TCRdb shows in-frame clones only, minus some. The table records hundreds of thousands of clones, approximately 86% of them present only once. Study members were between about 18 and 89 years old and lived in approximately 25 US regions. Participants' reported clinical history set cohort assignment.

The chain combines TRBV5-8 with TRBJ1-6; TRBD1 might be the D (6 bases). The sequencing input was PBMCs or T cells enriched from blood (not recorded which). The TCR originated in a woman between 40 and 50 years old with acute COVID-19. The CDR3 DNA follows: TGTGCCAGCAGAGCGGACAGCTCCTATAATTCACCCCTCCACTTT. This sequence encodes CASRADSSYNSPLHF.